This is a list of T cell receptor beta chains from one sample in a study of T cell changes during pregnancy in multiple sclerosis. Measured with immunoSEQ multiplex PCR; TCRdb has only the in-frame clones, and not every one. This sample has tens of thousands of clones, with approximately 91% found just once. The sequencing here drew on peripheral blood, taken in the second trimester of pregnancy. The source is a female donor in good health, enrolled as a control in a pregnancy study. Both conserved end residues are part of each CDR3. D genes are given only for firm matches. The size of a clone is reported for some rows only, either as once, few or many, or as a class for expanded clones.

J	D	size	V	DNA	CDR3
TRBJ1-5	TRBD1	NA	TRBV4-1	TGCGCCAGCAGCCAAGAGGAGGGGACAGAGAGGCTTCAGCCCCAGCATTTT	CASSQEEGTERLQPQHF
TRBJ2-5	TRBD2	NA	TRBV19	TGTGCCAGTAGCCAGGGACTAATGCAAGAGACCCAGTACTTC	CASSQGLMQETQYF
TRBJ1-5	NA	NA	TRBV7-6	TGTGCCAGCAGCTTGCAGGGAGGGTCGAGCAATCAGCCCCAGCATTTT	CASSLQGGSSNQPQHF
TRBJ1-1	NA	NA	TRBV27	TGTGCCAGCAGTTCCCCTGACAGAATGAACACTGAAGCTTTCTTT	CASSSPDRMNTEAFF
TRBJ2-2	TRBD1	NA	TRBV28	TGTGCCAGCAGTTTGCCCCCGGGACAGGGGGCCGGGGAGCTGTTTTTT	CASSLPPGQGAGELFF
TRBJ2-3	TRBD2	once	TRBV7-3	TGTGCCAGCAGCTTTGGGCTAGCGGGCCCAGATACGCAGTATTTT	CASSFGLAGPDTQYF
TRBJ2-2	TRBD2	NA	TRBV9	TGTGCCAGCAGCGTAGCCGGGAGGGCCCACGGGGAGCTGTTTTTT	CASSVAGRAHGELFF
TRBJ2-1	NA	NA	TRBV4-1	TGCGCCAGCAGCCAAGAGAAGGGCCCAGGGCCAAATGAGCAGTTCTTC	CASSQEKGPGPNEQFF
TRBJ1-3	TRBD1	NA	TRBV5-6	TGTGCCAGCAGCCGACAGGGGGCAGGAAACACCATATATTTT	CASSRQGAGNTIYF
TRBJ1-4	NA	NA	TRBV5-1	TGCGCCAGCAGCGGCGGGGTTAATGAAAAACTGTTTTTT	CASSGGVNEKLFF
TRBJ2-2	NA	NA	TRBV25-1	TGTGCCAGCAGTGTGGGACACGCCGGGGAGCTGTTTTTT	CASSVGHAGELFF
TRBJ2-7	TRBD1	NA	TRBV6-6	TGTGCCAGTAGGGACAGGGGGATCTACGAGCAGTACTTC	CASRDRGIYEQYF
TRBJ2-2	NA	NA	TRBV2	TGTGCCAGCAGTGAGCCAGGGCTCACCGGGGAGCTGTTTTTT	CASSEPGLTGELFF
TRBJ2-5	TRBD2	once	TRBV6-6	TGTGCCAGCAGTTTATCGGGGGGGGGTCAAGAGACCCAGTACTTC	CASSLSGGGQETQYF
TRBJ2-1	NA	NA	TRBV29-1	TGCAGCGTTGAGGCGCCACTCGACAAGTTCTTC	CSVEAPLDKFF
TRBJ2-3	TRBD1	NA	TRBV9	TGTGCCAGCAGCTCGGACAGGACTCAGTATTTT	CASSSDRTQYF
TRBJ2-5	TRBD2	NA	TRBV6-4	TGTGCCAGCAGGAGGAAGCGGGGGGAAGAGACCCAGTACTTC	CASRRKRGEETQYF
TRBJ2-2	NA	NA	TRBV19	TGTGCCAGTATGAGGAAGGGAGGTGACGGGGAGCTGTTTTTT	CASMRKGGDGELFF
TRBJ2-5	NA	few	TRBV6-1	TGTGCCAGCAGTCTAGGACTGGTTAAAGAGACCCAGTACTTC	CASSLGLVKETQYF
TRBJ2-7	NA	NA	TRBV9	TGTGCCAGCAGCGTAGGCACAGGTCTCTACGAGCAGTACTTC	CASSVGTGLYEQYF
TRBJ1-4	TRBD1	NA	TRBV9	TGTGCCAGCAGCGTAGAGTTGGGACAGGGGAGGGTTGTGGATGAAAAACTGTTTTTT	CASSVELGQGRVVDEKLFF
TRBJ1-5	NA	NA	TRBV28	TGTGCCAGCAGTCCTCAGGGGAGGGGTCAGCCCCAGCATTTT	CASSPQGRGQPQHF
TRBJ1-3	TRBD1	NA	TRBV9	TGTGCCAGCAGCTTAACGGGACAGGGCCTTGGAAACACCATATATTTT	CASSLTGQGLGNTIYF
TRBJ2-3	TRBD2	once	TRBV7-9	TGTGCCAGCAGCCCCTTGACTAGCGGGACCTACACAGATACGCAGTATTTT	CASSPLTSGTYTDTQYF
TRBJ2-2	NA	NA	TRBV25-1	TGTGCCAGCAGTGAATCCAGGGACACCGGGGAGCTGTTTTTT	CASSESRDTGELFF
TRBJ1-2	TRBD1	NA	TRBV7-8	TGTGCCAGCAGCTTAGGCCGGGACAGGGAGGGCTACACCTTC	CASSLGRDREGYTF
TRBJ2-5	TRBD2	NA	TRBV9	TGTGCCAGCAGCGGGAGGGGACTAGCGATTGAGACCCAGTACTTC	CASSGRGLAIETQYF
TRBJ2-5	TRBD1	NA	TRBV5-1	TGCGCCAGCAGCTCGACAGGGGGAAGTGTACAAGAGACCCAGTACTTC	CASSSTGGSVQETQYF
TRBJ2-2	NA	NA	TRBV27	TGTGCCAGCAGACAAAAACATTCAGGGCCCGGGGAGCTGTTTTTT	CASRQKHSGPGELFF
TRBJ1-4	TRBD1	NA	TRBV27	TGTGCCAGCAGTTCCGGGACAGGGGCAAATGGACTGTTTTTT	CASSSGTGANGLFF
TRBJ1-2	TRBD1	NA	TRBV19	TGTGCCAGTAGTATGGGACAGGGCCCCTATGGCTACACCTTC	CASSMGQGPYGYTF
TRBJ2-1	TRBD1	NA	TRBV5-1	TGCGCCAGCAGCTCCGGGACAGGGGTCTACAATGAGCAGTTCTTC	CASSSGTGVYNEQFF
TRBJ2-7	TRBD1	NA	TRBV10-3	TGTGCCATCAGTGCTGCCGGGACAGGGAACTACGAGCAGTACTTC	CAISAAGTGNYEQYF
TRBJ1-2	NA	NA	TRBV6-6	TGTGCCAGCAAGGGACGGGGGAACTATGGCTACACCTTC	CASKGRGNYGYTF
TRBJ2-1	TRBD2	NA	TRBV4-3	TGCGCCAGCAGCCAAGATGTGAGCCGGGGGGGATTCTACAATGAGCAGTTCTTC	CASSQDVSRGGFYNEQFF
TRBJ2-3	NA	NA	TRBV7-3	TGTGCCAGCAGCTTAAAGAGGACAGTCTATAGCACAGATACGCAGTATTTT	CASSLKRTVYSTDTQYF
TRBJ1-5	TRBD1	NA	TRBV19	TGTGCCACCAACGGGAAGGGGGCCCCCCAGGAGCCCCAGCATTTT	CATNGKGAPQEPQHF
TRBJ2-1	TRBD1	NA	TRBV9	TGTGCCAGCAGCGCGCCGACAGGGATTGGCTACAATGAGCAGTTCTTC	CASSAPTGIGYNEQFF
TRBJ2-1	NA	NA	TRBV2	TGTGCCAGCAGTGAATCCACACTAGTTGTCAATGAGCAGTTCTTC	CASSESTLVVNEQFF
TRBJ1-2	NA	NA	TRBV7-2	TGTGCCAGCAGCTTCCCCAGGGCTCCTAACTATGGCTACACCTTC	CASSFPRAPNYGYTF
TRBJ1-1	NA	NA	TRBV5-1	TGCGCCAGCAGCTTGTTGGTGGGGATAGGGGTCACTGAAGCTTTCTTT	CASSLLVGIGVTEAFF
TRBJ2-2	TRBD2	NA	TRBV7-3	TGTGCCAGCAGCTTAAGGACTAGCGGCTACGCGAACACCGGGGAGCTGTTTTTT	CASSLRTSGYANTGELFF
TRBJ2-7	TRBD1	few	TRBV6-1	TGTGCCAGCAGTGGGACAGGGCTGCACGAGCAGTACTTC	CASSGTGLHEQYF
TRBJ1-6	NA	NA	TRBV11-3	TGTGCCAGCAGCTTAGGGGGCAGGGAGGCCCTCCACTTT	CASSLGGREALHF
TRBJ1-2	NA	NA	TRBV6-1	TGTGCCAGCAGTGAAGCGGGCGGGACCCTTGGCTACACCTTC	CASSEAGGTLGYTF
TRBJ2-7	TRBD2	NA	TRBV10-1	TGCGCCAGCAGCGGGGGGAAAGAGGGCACCTACGAGCAGTACTTC	CASSGGKEGTYEQYF
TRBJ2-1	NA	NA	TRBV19	TGTGCCAGTAGTATAGATGGTCGGCGGAACAATGAGCAGTTCTTC	CASSIDGRRNNEQFF
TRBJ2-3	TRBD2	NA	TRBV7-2	TGTGCCAGCAGCTTACGACCTGGACTAGCGGGATTAGATACGCAGTATTTT	CASSLRPGLAGLDTQYF